The 12 T cell receptor beta chains below come from one sample, sequenced in a study of blood T cell repertoires in COVID-19 (dated by TCRdb to the early 2020s). The method was the immunoSEQ multiplex PCR assay. Held by TCRdb, this immuneACCESS table contains in-frame sequences only and omits some clones. Under half of the omission traces to an unresolved V gene where checked; the cause of the rest is unknown. The table for this sample lists roughly 340,000 clones; 80% to 90% of them were counted only once. The leading ten clones occupy roughly 1% of the sample. Sequenced input: PBMCs or T cells enriched from blood (not recorded which). These receptors were taken from a man younger than 35 who had recovered from COVID-19.

V usage is TRBV19 and J usage is TRBJ2-7, with a possible D match to TRBD1 (6 bases). The V and J ends lost 7 bases and 3 bases respectively, with 19 bases between them. Germline CDR1 is LNHDA and CDR2 is SQIVND (reference sequence). This CDR3 is 15 amino acids long. This chain's CDR3 is CASKFGARGDYEQYF. DNA for the CDR3: TGTGCCAGTAAATTCGGGGCCAGGGGCGACTACGAGCAGTACTTC.

The rearrangement joins TRBV5-1 to TRBJ2-1, with D maybe TRBD2 (6 bases). CDR3 length: 14 amino acids. Trimming shortened V by 4 bases and J by 7 bases, and 15 bases separated the two germline ends. From germline, CDR1 is SGHRS and CDR2 YFSETQ. The CDR3 loop is CASSPGGAENEQFF. Written as DNA, the CDR3 is TGCGCCAGCAGCCCTGGCGGGGCGGAGAATGAGCAGTTCTTC.

The chain links TRBV3-1 (or the pseudogene TRBV3-2) to TRBJ2-5, with TRBD1 as a possible D gene (6 bases). Per the germline V gene, CDR1 is LGHDT and CDR2 is YNNKEL (reference sequence). The V end lost 4 bases, the J end lost 5 bases, and 14 bases lay between the germline ends. The CDR3 length is 14 residues. CDR3 loop: CASSRLGAGETQYF. CDR3 coding DNA: TGTGCCAGCAGCCGACTGGGGGCCGGCGAGACCCAGTACTTC.

The V and J genes are TRBV19 and TRBJ1-6, with unresolved D. Germline V lookup: CDR1 LNHDA, CDR2 SQIVND (reference sequence). Trimming removed 5 bases at V and 5 bases at J, with 10 bases between. This CDR3 region has 14 residues. The CDR3 DNA follows: TGTGCCAGTAGTGTGGCACGGGATAATTCACCCCTCCACTTT. Amino acid sequence: CASSVARDNSPLHF.

This rearrangement joins TRBV10-2 to TRBJ2-7; 9 bases map to TRBD1. From germline, CDR1 is WSHSY and CDR2 SAAADI. V lost 6 bases, J lost 2 bases, and 11 bases stayed unmatched. The CDR3 spans 16 residues. CDR3 region: CASSATTGGRTYEQYF. The CDR3 coding sequence is TGCGCCAGCAGCGCTACCACAGGGGGCCGAACCTACGAGCAGTACTTC.

The genes are TRBV19 and TRBJ2-7; 7 positions agree with TRBD1. CDR1 and CDR2 from the germline V gene are LNHDA and SQIVND (reference sequence). V lost 5 bases to trimming and J lost 4 bases; unmatched junction nucleotides: 5. The CDR3 covers 13 residues. DNA for the CDR3: TGTGCCAGTAGTCCCACGACAGGGTACGAGCAGTACTTC. It is translated as CASSPTTGYEQYF.

V gene TRBV21-1 combines with J gene TRBJ1-5. TRBV21-1 has pseudogene status. The CDR3 length is 16 residues. CDR3 protein: CASSNKPREFNQPQHF. The CDR3 DNA is TGTGCCAGCAGCAACAAACCTCGGGAATTTAATCAGCCCCAGCATTTT.

The rearrangement uses TRBV7-9 and TRBJ2-2, with 11 nucleotides matching TRBD2. V lost 6 bases and J lost 7; bases outside the gene matches: 10. Germline V gene lookup returns CDR1 SEHNR and CDR2 FQNEAQ (reference sequence). The CDR3 has 16 residues. CDR3 DNA: TGTGCCAGCAGACTGACTAGCGGGATGAGGAACGGGGAGCTGTTTTTT. Translated: CASRLTSGMRNGELFF.

The chain carries TRBV28 and TRBJ1-4, with a weak D call TRBD1 (6 bases). The ends were cut back, 8 bases at V and 0 bases at J, with 16 bases in the middle. Germline CDR1 MDHEN, CDR2 SYDVKM. This CDR3 is 16 amino acids long. The CDR3 nucleotides read TGTGCCAGCCTACAGGGTGGAGCTGCAACTAATGAAAAACTGTTTTTT. It codes for CASLQGGAATNEKLFF.

The chain joins TRBV28 to TRBJ1-5, with TRBD1 identical over 9 bases. The CDR3 sequence is 16 residues long. Germline CDR1 is MDHEN and CDR2 is SYDVKM. The junction had 8 bases not matched to a gene; V was cut back by 8 bases and J by 0 bases. The CDR3 sequence: CASGDRETYSNQPQHF. Written as DNA, the CDR3 is TGTGCCAGCGGGGACAGGGAAACTTATAGCAATCAGCCCCAGCATTTT.

V usage is TRBV6-6 and J usage is TRBJ1-1; the D is unclear. Trimming cost V 4 bases and J 0 bases, with 9 bases left between them. Germline V gene data show CDR1 as MNHNY and CDR2 as SVGAGI (reference sequence). This CDR3 spans 14 amino acids. The CDR3 reads CASSFAEMNTEAFF. The CDR3 DNA follows: TGTGCCAGCAGTTTCGCGGAGATGAACACTGAAGCTTTCTTT.

The chain uses TRBV29-1 and TRBJ1-2; D possibly corresponds to TRBD1 (6 bases). Germline CDR1 is SQVTM and CDR2 is ANQGSEA. The length of the CDR3 is 12 residues. Trimming shortened V by 7 bases and J by 2 bases, and 11 bases separated the two germline ends. In nucleotides, the CDR3 is TGCAGCGCCAAACAGGGAAACTATGGCTACACCTTC. The encoded protein is CSAKQGNYGYTF.